Below are 22 T cell receptor beta chains sequenced from a single sample in a study of T cell responses to AZD1222 COVID-19 vaccine. Here immunoSEQ multiplex PCR was the method, and the copy in TCRdb shows in-frame clones only, minus some. This table has about 120,000 clones, about 85% appearing once. The sequenced sample was peripheral blood, obtained 28 days after the second AZD1222 dose. Every receptor here comes from an adult who received the AZD1222 COVID-19 vaccine.

The chain carries TRBV21-1 and TRBJ1-4; TRBD1, the D gene given by the table, was not confirmed from the DNA. TRBV21-1 counts as a pseudogene. The CDR3 consists of 18 residues. The CDR3 nucleotides read TGTGCCAGCAGCAAAGGGGGATTGGTAGGGGCAACTAATGAAAAACTGTTTTTT. Translated: CASSKGGLVGATNEKLFF.

The chain combines TRBV19 with TRBJ2-5, with D possibly TRBD1 on 6 matching bases. CDR1 LNHDA and CDR2 SQIVND come from the germline V gene (reference sequence). V shed 4 bases and J shed 1 base, with 10 bases lying between them. This CDR3 has 14 residues. The CDR3 sequence is CASSTTGLQETQYF. In DNA form, the CDR3 reads TGTGCCAGTAGTACAACAGGGCTCCAAGAGACCCAGTACTTC.

This sequence joins TRBV9 and TRBJ2-7; D gene unclear. The V and J ends lost 0 bases and 2 bases respectively, with 9 bases between them. The CDR3 totals 14 residues. Germline V CDR1 and CDR2: SGDLS, YYNGEE. This CDR3 is CASSVGGSPYEQYF. CDR3 nucleotides: TGTGCCAGCAGCGTAGGGGGATCCCCCTACGAGCAGTACTTC.

V and J are TRBV4-3 and TRBJ1-2; 7 bases line up with TRBD1. V was pared by 1 base and J by 5 bases, with 4 bases of the junction left unmatched. The germline V gene has CDR1 LGHNA and CDR2 YSLEER. The CDR3 has 14 amino acids. Here the CDR3 DNA reads TGCGCCAGCAGCCAAGCTGACAGGGCTTATGGCTACACCTTC. It specifies CASSQADRAYGYTF.

The V call is TRBV18, the J call TRBJ2-2; D is ambiguous. Per germline, CDR1 KGHSH and CDR2 LQKENI. V was pared by 3 bases and J by 1 base, with 9 bases between. The CDR3 length is 15 residues. In DNA, the CDR3 is TGTGCCAGCTCACCGCGTAAACTGAACACCGGGGAGCTGTTTTTT. Its protein product is CASSPRKLNTGELFF.

This chain links TRBV5-4 with TRBJ2-1, with 8 bases matching TRBD2. This CDR3 has 15 residues. After removal of 0 bases from V and 6 bases from J, the junction contained 5 bases not matched to a gene. CDR1 and CDR2 (germline): SGHNT, YYREEE (reference sequence). CDR3 coding DNA: TGTGCCAGCAGCTTGGTGGCGGGGGGTATCAATGAGCAGTTCTTC. Residues: CASSLVAGGINEQFF.

The V gene is TRBV2, the J gene TRBJ2-1; either TRBD1 or TRBD2 may fit D (5 bases each). This CDR3 region has 13 residues. Trimming stripped 8 bases from V and 7 bases from J, with 15 bases between. CDR1 is SNHLY, CDR2 FYNNEI, per germline. The CDR3 region is CASCLAWGNEQFF. The CDR3 DNA reads TGTGCCAGCTGCCTAGCCTGGGGGAATGAGCAGTTCTTC.

The chain recombines TRBV7-9 with TRBJ2-7, with D possibly called TRBD1 or TRBD2 (5 bases each). CDR3 size: 15 residues. The V end was cut by 2 bases, the J end by 6 bases, with 17 bases between. Germline assignment: CDR1 SEHNR and CDR2 FQNEAQ (reference sequence). DNA of the CDR3: TGTGCCAGCAGCTTAATATCCGGGACCGGAGGCGAGCAGTACTTC. Amino acids: CASSLISGTGGEQYF.

CDR3 coding DNA: TGTGCCTGGAGTGTACGCGGGGGGCGCCAAGAGACCCAGTACTTC. Encoded protein: CAWSVRGGRQETQYF. V usage is TRBV30 and J usage is TRBJ2-5; 8 bases align to TRBD2. CDR1 GTSNPN and CDR2 SVGIG come from the germline V gene (reference sequence). The V and J ends lost 0 bases and 1 base, in that order; junction bases with no gene match: 4. This CDR3 is built from 15 residues.

Relative to its sample, this clone is medium-sized. The chain is built from TRBV12-3 or TRBV12-4 and TRBJ2-7, with TRBD2 as a possible D gene (6 bases). Trimming took off 8 bases at V and 6 bases at J, with 8 bases between the two ends. The CDR3 covers 10 residues. CDR3 protein: CASGGTEQYF. CDR3 DNA: TGTGCCAGCGGGGGGACCGAGCAGTACTTC.

V is TRBV15 and J is TRBJ1-2, with D tentatively TRBD1 (5 bases). Germline CDR1 LNHNV, CDR2 YYDKDF (reference sequence). Trimming took off 0 bases at V and 8 bases at J, with 16 bases between the two ends. CDR3 size: 15 residues. This CDR3 is CATSRDQQVPGGYTF. The CDR3 DNA reads as TGTGCCACCAGCAGAGATCAACAGGTTCCGGGGGGCTACACCTTC.

The chain has TRBV7-9 and TRBJ2-7; 7 nucleotides agree with TRBD1. Germline V gene sequence: CDR1 SEHNR, CDR2 FQNEAQ (reference sequence). The ends lost 1 base at V and 4 bases at J; junction bases unmatched: 4. There are 14 residues in the CDR3. The CDR3 DNA is TGTGCCAGCAGCTTAGGTACAGGGGTGTACGAGCAGTACTTC. The encoded protein is CASSLGTGVYEQYF. The full variable domain, completed using reference TRBV7-9 and TRBJ2-7, is DTGVSQNPRHKITKRGQNVTFRCDPISEHNRLYWYRQTLGQGPEFLTYFQNEAQLEKSRLLSDRFSAERPKGSFSTLEIQRTEQGDSAMYLCASSLGTGVYEQYFGPGTRLTVT.

The rearrangement uses TRBV5-5 and TRBJ1-4, with D hard to call. CDR1 is SGHKS, CDR2 YYEKEE, per germline (reference sequence). The CDR3 spans 14 residues. Trimming removed 5 bases from V and 5 bases from J, with 13 bases in between. The CDR3 DNA reads TGTGCCAGCAGTCAGCAGACCTACAATGAAAAACTGTTTTTT. Translating it yields CASSQQTYNEKLFF.

On this clone itself: The junction departs from germline at one end; a sequencing error may be responsible. The chain is built from TRBV30 and TRBJ1-2, with D unclear. Germline loops: CDR1 GTSNPN, CDR2 SVGIG (reference sequence). This CDR3 contains 14 residues. In nucleotides, the CDR3 is TGTGCCTCGAGTATGGGGAGAAGGAACTATGGCTACACCTTC. The encoded protein is CASSMGRRNYGYTF.

The chain recombines TRBV7-9 with TRBJ2-2; D gene uncertain. Germline CDR1 is SEHNR and CDR2 is FQNEAQ (reference sequence). The CDR3 consists of 13 residues. Trimming left V 7 bases short and J 4 bases short, with 10 bases between. CDR3 protein: CASNSGTTGELFF. The CDR3 DNA is TGTGCCAGCAATTCAGGAACCACCGGGGAGCTGTTTTTT.

The gene calls are TRBV9 and TRBJ2-7; D may be TRBD1 (5 bases). With 4 bases removed from V and 2 bases from J, the gap between germline ends came to 16 bases. From germline, CDR1 is SGDLS and CDR2 YYNGEE. The CDR3 consists of 15 residues. The CDR3 region is CASSPRQGEAYEQYF. The CDR3 DNA reads as TGTGCCAGCAGCCCTCGACAAGGGGAAGCCTACGAGCAGTACTTC.

The chain joins TRBV18 to TRBJ1-1; TRBD1 might be the D (5 bases). Trimming took off 4 bases at V and 10 bases at J, with 16 bases between the two ends. Per germline, CDR1 KGHSH and CDR2 LQKENI. The CDR3 has 13 amino acids. The CDR3 DNA sequence: TGTGCCAGCTCACGGACTCAGGGTAACGGAGCTTTCTTT. Translating gives CASSRTQGNGAFF.

This chain joins TRBV5-1 and TRBJ1-1; TRBD1 agrees at 7 bases. The CDR3 has 16 residues. With V trimmed by 0 bases and J by 1 base, 6 bases remained unmatched. CDR1 is SGHRS, CDR2 YFSETQ, per germline. The chain's CDR3 is CASSLAPPGGNTEAFF. The DNA of the CDR3 is TGCGCCAGCAGCTTGGCCCCCCCAGGGGGGAACACTGAAGCTTTCTTT.

The chain carries TRBV19 and TRBJ1-1; a weak D match, TRBD1 (5 bases). CDR1 is LNHDA, CDR2 SQIVND, per germline (reference sequence). This CDR3 contains 13 residues. V lost 5 bases and J lost 2, with 9 bases in between. CDR3 sequence (DNA): TGTGCCAGTAGTGAGGGGACTAACACTGAAGCTTTCTTT. This gives the protein CASSEGTNTEAFF.

V is TRBV25-1 and J is TRBJ2-6; the D is unclear. The germline V gene encodes CDR1 MGHDK and CDR2 SYGVNS. This CDR3 region has 16 residues. V lost 2 bases and J lost 4, with 12 bases in between. CDR3 in DNA: TGTGCCAGCAGTGAAACAAGGGCTTCAGGGGCCAACGTCCTGACTTTC. Amino acid sequence: CASSETRASGANVLTF.

The rearrangement links TRBV5-1 to TRBJ1-2; tentatively, D is TRBD1 (6 bases). The CDR3 has 12 residues. Between the trimmed V and J ends, which lost 4 bases and 6 bases, there was a span of 10 bases. Germline-derived CDR1 and CDR2 are SGHRS and YFSETQ. The CDR3 region has the DNA TGCGCCAGCAGCACGGACAGAGATGGCTACACCTTC. This sequence encodes CASSTDRDGYTF.

This clone was seen more than once but under ten times. The chain has TRBV10-3 and TRBJ1-1; D might be TRBD1 (5 bases). The CDR3 extends over 14 amino acids. The germline gives CDR1 ENHRY, CDR2 SYGVKD. Trimming took 8 bases from V and 1 from J, leaving 14 bases between them. CDR3 loop: CAILAEGSNTEAFF. The CDR3 nucleotides are TGTGCCATCCTGGCGGAGGGGTCGAACACTGAAGCTTTCTTT.